These T cell receptor beta chains were read from a single sample in a study of OX40 agonist ivuxolimab in advanced cancers. Sequenced by immunoSEQ multiplex PCR; TCRdb stores in-frame clones only, minus some. The data contain about 50,000 clones, roughly 90% of them seen just once; the ten biggest clones take up approximately 6%. The sequencing used CD4+ or CD8+ T cells sorted from blood, collected in a trial of the OX40 agonist ivuxolimab. The origin of the receptors is an adult with an advanced solid tumor such as melanoma, head and neck, liver or kidney cancer. Each CDR3 is given with its conserved first and last residue. A D gene is named only where the DNA matches it firmly. Not all rows give a size; the values are once, few, many and, for expanded clones, a class.

CASSSTGYSYEQYF,TGTGCCAGCAGTTCGACAGGGTACTCCTACGAGCAGTACTTC,TRBV27,NA,TRBJ2-7,TRBD1
CASSQWGEGELFF,TGTGCCAGCAGTCAGTGGGGGGAGGGGGAGCTGTTTTTT,TRBV25-1,few,TRBJ2-2,NA
CASSFGETGPQDTQYF,TGTGCCAGCAGCTTCGGCGAGACAGGGCCTCAGGATACGCAGTATTTT,TRBV5-4,NA,TRBJ2-3,TRBD1
CASSPGVPTGELFF,TGTGCCAGCAGTCCGGGCGTACCCACCGGGGAGCTGTTTTTT,TRBV27,NA,TRBJ2-2,NA
CASSLTPLGDEQYF,TGTGCCAGCAGCTTAACCCCCTTGGGAGACGAGCAGTACTTC,TRBV7-6,once,TRBJ2-7,NA
CAWSVFAGAGDGYTF,TGTGCCTGGAGTGTATTCGCGGGGGCGGGGGATGGCTACACCTTC,TRBV30,NA,TRBJ1-2,NA
CASSIYGATDTQYF,TGTGCCAGTAGTATATACGGGGCCACAGATACGCAGTATTTT,TRBV19,NA,TRBJ2-3,NA
CASSYGPDVYQPQHF,TGTGCCAGCAGTTACGGGCCCGATGTATATCAGCCCCAGCATTTT,TRBV6-6,NA,TRBJ1-5,NA
CASSDPGTRNTEAFF,TGTGCCAGTAGTGACCCGGGGACCAGGAACACTGAAGCTTTCTTT,TRBV19,NA,TRBJ1-1,NA
CASSRQETQYF,TGTGCCAGCAGCAGGCAAGAGACCCAGTACTTC,TRBV5-8,NA,TRBJ2-5,NA
CASSLKTGGETDTQYF,TGTGCCAGCAGCCTAAAGACAGGGGGCGAGACAGATACGCAGTATTTT,TRBV27,NA,TRBJ2-3,TRBD1
CASSAMPGFMNTEAFF,TGTGCCAGCAGTGCAATGCCAGGGTTCATGAACACTGAAGCTTTCTTT,TRBV28,NA,TRBJ1-1,NA
CASSSPYSNQPQHF,TGTGCCAGCAGCTCCCCCTATAGCAATCAGCCCCAGCATTTT,TRBV6-5,once,TRBJ1-5,NA
CARGFVCGYTF,TGCGCCAGGGGATTCGTTTGCGGCTACACCTTC,TRBV23-1,once,TRBJ1-2,NA